Following are 30 T cell receptor beta chains from one sample sequenced in a study of blood T cell repertoires in COVID-19. Measured with immunoSEQ multiplex PCR; TCRdb has only the in-frame clones, and not every one. Among a few hundred thousand clones, approximately 88% were seen once, and the ten largest hold around 0.67%. Input material: peripheral blood. The receptors shown here come from a human donor in a cohort sampled during active COVID-19.

The rearrangement uses TRBV9 and TRBJ1-6; D remains ambiguous. The length of the CDR3 is 16 residues. Trimming removed 3 bases from V and 0 bases from J, with 10 bases in between. CDR1 and CDR2 from the germline V gene are SGDLS and YYNGEE. The CDR3 nucleotides read TGTGCCAGCAGCGCGCGTGACATCTCCTATAATTCACCCCTCCACTTT. This codes for CASSARDISYNSPLHF.

The chain links TRBV5-1 to TRBJ2-5, with 8 nucleotides matching TRBD2. This CDR3 has 15 amino acids. The V gene end was trimmed by 5 bases and the J gene end by 6 bases; junction bases not matched to a gene: 12. Germline V gives CDR1 SGHRS, CDR2 YFSETQ. The CDR3 protein is CASRGGAGAEQTQYF. In nucleotides, the CDR3 is TGCGCCAGCAGGGGTGGAGCGGGAGCGGAGCAGACCCAGTACTTC. Together with reference TRBV5-1 and TRBJ2-5, the CDR3 gives the full variable domain: KAGVTQTPRYLIKTRGQQVTLSCSPISGHRSVSWYQQTPGQGLQFLFEYFSETQRNKGNFPGRFSGRQFSNSRSEMNVSTLELGDSALYLCASRGGAGAEQTQYFGPGTRLLVL.

V is TRBV4-3 and J is TRBJ2-1, with 7 nucleotides matching TRBD1. Germline CDR1 reads LGHNA; CDR2 reads YSLEER. The CDR3 contains 17 residues. J lost 0 bases, V lost 2 bases, and 7 bases had no gene match. The CDR3: CASSQYTGASSYNEQFF. CDR3 sequence (DNA): TGCGCCAGCAGCCAATATACAGGGGCGAGCTCCTACAATGAGCAGTTCTTC.

V is TRBV7-9 and J is TRBJ1-2; 12 nucleotides agree with TRBD1. Germline V gene lookup returns CDR1 SEHNR and CDR2 FQNEAQ (reference sequence). Germline trimming cut 4 bases from V and 8 bases from J; bases unmatched to any gene: 8. The CDR3 spans 15 residues. The CDR3 reads CASSSPGQGARGYTF. The CDR3 DNA is TGTGCCAGCAGCTCCCCGGGACAGGGGGCGCGGGGCTACACCTTC. The complete variable domain, with remaining parts taken from reference TRBV7-9 and TRBJ1-2, reads DTGVSQNPRHKITKRGQNVTFRCDPISEHNRLYWYRQTLGQGPEFLTYFQNEAQLEKSRLLSDRFSAERPKGSFSTLEIQRTEQGDSAMYLCASSSPGQGARGYTFGSGTRLTVV.

This sequence joins TRBV12-5 and TRBJ2-7, with 7 nucleotides matching TRBD1. Per germline, CDR1 LGHNT and CDR2 FRNRAP. Trimming at V came to 1 base and at J to 1 base, leaving 4 bases not matched to a gene. This CDR3 region has 15 residues. The CDR3 is CASGLAGTVSYEQYF. CDR3 sequence (DNA): TGTGCTAGTGGTTTGGCCGGGACAGTGTCCTACGAGCAGTACTTC.

Note on this clone: The same CDR3 also results from other DNA sequences found in this sample. This chain connects TRBV9 to TRBJ2-1; the D gene is possibly TRBD2 (6 bases). CDR1 is SGDLS and CDR2 is YYNGEE in the germline V gene. Between the trimmed V and J ends, which lost 2 bases and 0 bases, there was a span of 9 bases. The CDR3 has 15 amino acids. CDR3 DNA sequence: TGTGCCAGCAGCGTTCGGGGGAGCTCCTACAATGAGCAGTTCTTC. This codes for CASSVRGSSYNEQFF.

To note about this clone: The sample has other DNA sequences that encode this CDR3 too. The chain recombines TRBV27 with TRBJ2-5, with 10 bases matching TRBD1. Unmatched junction bases numbered 7, after V lost 5 bases and J lost 4 bases. Germline V gene data show CDR1 as MNHEY and CDR2 as SMNVEV (reference sequence). The CDR3 consists of 15 residues. The CDR3 here is CASSPRDRGPETQYF. Written as DNA, the CDR3 is TGTGCCAGCAGTCCCCGGGACAGGGGACCAGAGACCCAGTACTTC.

The V gene is TRBV4-1, the J gene TRBJ1-5; maybe TRBD1 (6 bases). Germline V gives CDR1 MGHRA, CDR2 YSYEKL. This CDR3 region has 15 residues. V gave up 4 bases and J gave up 9 bases, with 19 bases separating them. The CDR3, as DNA: TGCGCCAGCAGCCCGGTGGCAGGGGAGTATTGGCCCCAGCATTTT. This codes for CASSPVAGEYWPQHF.

This clone was observed a single time. The chain recombines TRBV4-3 with TRBJ2-7; 7 nucleotides agree with TRBD2. CDR1 and CDR2 from the germline V gene are LGHNA and YSLEER. V lost 3 bases and J lost 4; bases outside the gene matches: 12. CDR3 length equals 16 residues. In DNA form, the CDR3 reads TGCGCCAGCAGCCAGGTAGCCGGGGGGAACATATACGAGCAGTACTTC. As protein: CASSQVAGGNIYEQYF.

This clone was counted a single time. The chain joins TRBV6-6 to TRBJ1-2; D uncertain. V shed 4 bases and J shed 8 bases, with 8 bases lying between them. The CDR3 has 11 residues. Germline V gene sequence: CDR1 MNHNY, CDR2 SVGAGI (reference sequence). CDR3 coding DNA: TGTGCCAGCAGTTGGCCGAGGGGCTACACCTTC. Encoded protein: CASSWPRGYTF.

The CDR3 reads CAWSRGVNTEAFF. The CDR3 nucleotides are TGTGCCTGGAGTCGGGGGGTGAACACTGAAGCTTTCTTT. The chain recombines TRBV30 with TRBJ1-1, with a tentative D call TRBD1 (5 bases). The CDR3 sequence is 13 residues long. The V gene's germline CDR1 is GTSNPN and CDR2 SVGIG (reference sequence). With 2 bases removed from V and 0 bases from J, the gap between germline ends came to 7 bases.

This chain connects TRBV9 to TRBJ2-7, with a tentative D call TRBD2 (6 bases). Germline V gene sequence: CDR1 SGDLS, CDR2 YYNGEE. V lost 3 bases and J 4 bases, leaving 14 bases between the germline ends. The length of the CDR3 is 14 residues. The DNA of the CDR3 is TGTGCCAGCAGCGGTGGGACTTCCCTTTACGAGCAGTACTTC. Its translation: CASSGGTSLYEQYF. The full variable domain, in which reference TRBV9 and TRBJ2-7 provide the parts outside the CDR3, is DSGVTQTPKHLITATGQRVTLRCSPRSGDLSVYWYQQSLDQGLQFLIQYYNGEERAKGNILERFSAQQFPDLHSELNLSSLELGDSALYFCASSGGTSLYEQYFGPGTRLTVT.

The rearrangement links TRBV3-1 (or the pseudogene TRBV3-2) to TRBJ2-7, with TRBD2 identical over 8 bases. V gave up 3 bases and J gave up 5 bases; unmatched junction bases: 3. The CDR3 is made up of 13 amino acids. Germline assignment: CDR1 LGHDT and CDR2 YNNKEL (reference sequence). CDR3 coding DNA: TGTGCCAGCAGCCACCTGACTAGCGACGAGCAGTACTTC. This translates into CASSHLTSDEQYF.

The genes are TRBV6-5 and TRBJ2-1; TRBD2 aligns across 12 bases. CDR3 length: 15 residues. After removal of 7 bases from V and 11 bases from J, the junction contained 12 bases not matched to a gene. Germline CDR1 reads MNHEY; CDR2 reads SVGAGI. CDR3 DNA: TGTGCCAGCACCCCAGGACTAGCGGGATCCAGCAAGCAGTTCTTC. It encodes CASTPGLAGSSKQFF.

This chain links TRBV19 with TRBJ1-1; 7 positions match TRBD1. V gave up 7 bases and J gave up 10 bases; unmatched junction bases: 12. Germline V CDR1 and CDR2: LNHDA, SQIVND (reference sequence). This CDR3 contains 13 residues. The DNA for the CDR3 is TGTGCCAGTATTGAGGGGGCCCCTCGGACAGCTTTCTTT. Its protein product is CASIEGAPRTAFF. The whole variable domain, filled in from reference TRBV19 and TRBJ1-1, reads DGGITQSPKYLFRKEGQNVTLSCEQNLNHDAMYWYRQDPGQGLRLIYYSQIVNDFQKGDIAEGYSVSREKKESFPLTVTSAQKNPTAFYLCASIEGAPRTAFFGQGTRLTVV.

V usage is TRBV29-1 and J usage is TRBJ1-1, with a possible D match to TRBD1 (5 bases). V lost 7 bases to trimming and J lost 1 base, with 10 bases between them. This CDR3 is built from 12 residues. CDR1 is SQVTM and CDR2 is ANQGSEA in the germline V gene. CDR3 sequence: CSARGGNTEAFF. The DNA of the CDR3 is TGCAGCGCCCGGGGGGGGAACACTGAAGCTTTCTTT.

The chain combines TRBV30 with TRBJ1-2; tentative D call: TRBD1 (5 bases). V lost 3 bases and J lost 0, with 14 bases in between. The CDR3 loop spans 15 amino acids. Germline CDR1 GTSNPN, CDR2 SVGIG (reference sequence). CDR3 DNA: TGTGCCTGGAGGGGAGGTGGGGCCCCTAACTATGGCTACACCTTC. Its protein is CAWRGGGAPNYGYTF.

The chain has TRBV6-1 and TRBJ2-3; 11 nucleotides align to TRBD2. V was clipped by 1 base and J by 8 bases; unmatched bases: 2. Germline CDR1 reads MNHNS; CDR2 reads SASEGT. The CDR3 extends over 14 amino acids. In DNA, the CDR3 is TGTGCCAGCAGTGAAGGGCTAGCGGGGGGTACGCAGTATTTT. Translating it yields CASSEGLAGGTQYF.

V and J are TRBV2 and TRBJ2-5; TRBD1 agrees at 8 bases. V dropped 7 bases and J dropped 5; count of bases not matched to a gene: 9. This CDR3 has 14 residues. The germline V gene encodes CDR1 SNHLY and CDR2 FYNNEI. CDR3 DNA: TGTGCCAGCATCCTGGACAGGGTGTGGGAGACCCAGTACTTC. Its translation is CASILDRVWETQYF. The full variable domain, completed using reference TRBV2 and TRBJ2-5, is EPEVTQTPSHQVTQMGQEVILRCVPISNHLYFYWYRQILGQKVEFLVSFYNNEISEKSEIFDDQFSVERPDGSNFTLKIRSTKLEDSAMYFCASILDRVWETQYFGPGTRLLVL.

This clone was detected a few times. The chain has TRBV4-1 and TRBJ1-2; 8 nucleotides line up with TRBD1. J lost 1 base, V lost 4 bases, and 8 bases had no gene match. The germline CDR1 and CDR2 sequences are MGHRA and YSYEKL. The CDR3 has 16 residues. The CDR3 region is CASSRLTGAFNYGYTF. CDR3 DNA: TGCGCCAGCAGCCGACTGACAGGGGCCTTTAACTATGGCTACACCTTC.

The genes are TRBV15 and TRBJ1-4; D possibly corresponds to TRBD1 (5 bases). Trimming removed 8 bases at V and 4 bases at J, with 20 bases between. CDR1 is LNHNV, CDR2 YYDKDF, per germline (reference sequence). The CDR3 runs to 16 residues. The CDR3 protein is CATLDSRTGVNEKLFF. Written as DNA, the CDR3 is TGTGCCACCCTTGACAGCCGCACGGGGGTTAATGAAAAACTGTTTTTT.

This chain joins TRBV7-2 and TRBJ1-2, with D possibly matching TRBD1 (5 bases). V was pared by 5 bases and J by 1 base, with 14 bases between. This CDR3 has 15 residues. Germline loops: CDR1 SGHTA, CDR2 FQGNSA. The CDR3 DNA is TGTGCCAGCAGCGTCACCGGGACTGATAACTATGGCTACACCTTC. This translates into CASSVTGTDNYGYTF.

The genes are TRBV30 and TRBJ2-3; TRBD2 agrees at 13 bases. Germline CDR1 and CDR2: GTSNPN and SVGIG (reference sequence). The V segment lost 5 bases and the J segment 3 bases; nucleotides outside the gene matches: 5. This CDR3 spans 15 amino acids. The CDR3 coding sequence is TGTGCCTGGGACGGGGGACTAGCGGGAACAGATACGCAGTATTTT. This encodes CAWDGGLAGTDTQYF.

The J gene is TRBJ2-3, the V gene TRBV28; no clear D gene. Trimming pared 1 base from V and 3 bases from J, leaving 11 bases between. The CDR3 runs to 15 residues. Germline CDR1 and CDR2: MDHEN and SYDVKM. CDR3 loop: CASSLSTSGTDTQYF. The CDR3, as DNA: TGTGCCAGCAGTTTATCCACCTCCGGGACAGATACGCAGTATTTT.

This rearrangement joins TRBV20-1 to TRBJ2-3; D is ambiguous. Trimming left V 5 bases short and J 1 base short, with 4 bases between. The CDR3 sequence is 11 residues long. Germline lookup yields CDR1 DFQATT and CDR2 SNEGSKA (reference sequence). In DNA, the CDR3 is TGCAGTGCTCCCGGCACAGATACGCAGTATTTT. Its translation is CSAPGTDTQYF.

This sequence joins TRBV5-8 and TRBJ1-5; D is possibly TRBD1 (5 bases). The V and J ends lost 0 bases and 7 bases respectively, with 11 bases between them. Germline CDR1 SGHTS, CDR2 YDEGEE. The CDR3 covers 14 residues. The CDR3 DNA reads TGTGCCAGCAGCTTGGCCGGGGGGAACCAGCCCCAGCATTTT. Translation: CASSLAGGNQPQHF.

The CDR3 region is CAWSVGGRGGSYEQYF. Written as DNA, the CDR3 is TGTGCCTGGAGTGTCGGTGGGAGGGGAGGGTCCTACGAGCAGTACTTC. J is TRBJ2-7 and V is TRBV30, with 7 bases identical to TRBD2. With V trimmed by 0 bases and J by 1 base, 9 bases remained unmatched. Per the germline V gene, CDR1 is GTSNPN and CDR2 is SVGIG (reference sequence). This CDR3 comprises 16 residues.

The V and J genes are TRBV9 and TRBJ1-2; a possible D gene is TRBD1 (5 bases). This CDR3 comprises 14 residues. V was clipped by 6 bases and J by 4 bases, with 16 bases between them. Germline V CDR1 and CDR2: SGDLS, YYNGEE. The CDR3 DNA sequence: TGTGCCAGCACCCCCGGGGGGGAGGCCTATGGCTACACCTTC. Its protein is CASTPGGEAYGYTF.

This chain joins TRBV30 and TRBJ2-2; a possible D gene is TRBD1 (6 bases). The CDR3 is 14 amino acids. V was pared by 6 bases and J by 0 bases, with 11 bases between. In germline, CDR1 is GTSNPN, CDR2 SVGIG (reference sequence). The CDR3 DNA reads TGTGCCTGTCGACAGGATACGAACACCGGGGAGCTGTTTTTT. This codes for CACRQDTNTGELFF.

The CDR3 coding sequence is TGTGCCAGCAGCTTAGCAGCGGGTAGGACTGAAGCTTTCTTT. Protein product: CASSLAAGRTEAFF. The V gene is TRBV11-2, the J gene TRBJ1-1; no clear D gene. V lost 1 base to trimming and J lost 5 bases, with 11 bases between them. This CDR3 spans 14 amino acids. Germline V lookup: CDR1 SGHAT, CDR2 FQNNGV.